These T cell receptor beta chains were read from a single sample in a study of blood T cell repertoires in COVID-19. Assay used: immunoSEQ multiplex PCR; TCRdb lists only in-frame clones, some missing. The table lists 180,000 or so clones, around 85% of them singletons. Sequencing was performed on peripheral blood. The source is a man aged 55 to 70 with acute or convalescent COVID-19. Both conserved end residues are part of each CDR3. Fields, in order: V gene, D gene, J gene, clone size, CDR3 DNA, CDR3 protein. D genes are given only for firm matches. The size of a clone is reported for some rows only, either as once, few or many, or as a class for expanded clones.

>TRBV6-1|TRBD1|TRBJ1-6|NA
TGTGCCAGCAGCCCGGGACAGTATAATTCACCCCTCCACTTT
CASSPGQYNSPLHF
>TRBV7-9|NA|TRBJ2-1|NA
TGTGCCAGCAGCTCTCTCTCTATAATGTCGCAGTTCTTC
CASSSLSIMSQFF
>TRBV28|NA|TRBJ2-7|NA
TGTGCCAGCACCAGGGGCCTCGAGCAGTACTTC
CASTRGLEQYF
>TRBV9|TRBD2|TRBJ2-1|once
TGTGCCAGCAGCCCGGGGGGGTCATACAATGAGCAGTTCTTC
CASSPGGSYNEQFF
>TRBV4-2|TRBD1|TRBJ2-7|NA
TGTGCCAGCAGCCCCGGGACAGGGGATTACGAGCAGTACTTC
CASSPGTGDYEQYF
>TRBV3-1/TRBV3-2|NA|TRBJ2-3|NA
TGTGCCAGCAGCCGCGCCGGCACAGATACGCAGTATTTT
CASSRAGTDTQYF
>TRBV7-9|TRBD1|TRBJ1-4|few
TGTGCCAGCAGCTTCCCGGGACAGGGGTTGACCTCAACTAATGAAAAACTGTTTTTT
CASSFPGQGLTSTNEKLFF
>TRBV4-1|TRBD1|TRBJ1-5|once
TGCGCCAGCAGCCAGGATAGCTTGGGACAGGGGTATCAGCCCCAGCATTTT
CASSQDSLGQGYQPQHF
>TRBV10-2|TRBD1|TRBJ1-1|NA
TGCGCCAGCAGTGAGGTAAGGGACAGGGACCTCCCGAACACTGAAGCTTTCTTT
CASSEVRDRDLPNTEAFF
>TRBV28|NA|TRBJ2-2|NA
TGTGCCAGCAGTTTAATCGGGAGAGGCAACACCGGGGAGCTGTTTTTT
CASSLIGRGNTGELFF
>TRBV25-1|TRBD2|TRBJ2-7|once
TGTGCCAGCAAAACGGCTAGCGGGAGGGACGAGCAGTACTTC
CASKTASGRDEQYF
>TRBV28|TRBD1|TRBJ2-3|NA
TGTGCCAGCAGTTTACCAGGGGGTGCGGGAGATACGCAGTATTTT
CASSLPGGAGDTQYF
>TRBV27|NA|TRBJ1-2|NA
TGTGCCAGCAGTCGGGGGTCGTATGGCTACACCTTC
CASSRGSYGYTF